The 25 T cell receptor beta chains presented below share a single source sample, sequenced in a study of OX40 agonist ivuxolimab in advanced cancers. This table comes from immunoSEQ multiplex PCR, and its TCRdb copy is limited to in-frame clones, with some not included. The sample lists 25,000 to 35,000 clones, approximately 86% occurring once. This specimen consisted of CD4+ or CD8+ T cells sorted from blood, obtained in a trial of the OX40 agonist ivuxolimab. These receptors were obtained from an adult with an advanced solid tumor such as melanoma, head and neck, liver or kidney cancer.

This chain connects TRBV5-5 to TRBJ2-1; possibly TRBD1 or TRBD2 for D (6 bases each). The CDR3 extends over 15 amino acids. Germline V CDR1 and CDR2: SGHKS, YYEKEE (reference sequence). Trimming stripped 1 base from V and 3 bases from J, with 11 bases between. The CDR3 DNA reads TGTGCCAGCAGCTTGTCGGGGGCAGACTACAATGAGCAGTTCTTC. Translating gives CASSLSGADYNEQFF.

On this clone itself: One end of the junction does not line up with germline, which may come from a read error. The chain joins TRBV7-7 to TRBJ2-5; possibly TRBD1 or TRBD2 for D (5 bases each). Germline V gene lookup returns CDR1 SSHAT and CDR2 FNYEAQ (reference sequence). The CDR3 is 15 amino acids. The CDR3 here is CASSVPGRSRETQYF. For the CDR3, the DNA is TGTGCTAGCAGCGTGCCGGGACGGTCGAGAGAGACCCAGTACTTC.

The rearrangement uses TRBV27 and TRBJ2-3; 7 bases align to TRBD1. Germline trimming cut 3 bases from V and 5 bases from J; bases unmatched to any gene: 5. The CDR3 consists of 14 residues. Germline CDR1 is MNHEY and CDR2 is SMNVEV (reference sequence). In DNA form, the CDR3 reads TGTGCCAGCAGTTTCGTAGGGGGCCAAGATACGCAGTATTTT. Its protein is CASSFVGGQDTQYF.

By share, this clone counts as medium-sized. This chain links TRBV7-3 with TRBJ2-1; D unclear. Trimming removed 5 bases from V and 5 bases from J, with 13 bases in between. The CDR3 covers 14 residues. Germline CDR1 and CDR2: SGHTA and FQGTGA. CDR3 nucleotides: TGTGCCAGCAGCGCCTGGCCCCTTGACAATGAGCAGTTCTTC. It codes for CASSAWPLDNEQFF.

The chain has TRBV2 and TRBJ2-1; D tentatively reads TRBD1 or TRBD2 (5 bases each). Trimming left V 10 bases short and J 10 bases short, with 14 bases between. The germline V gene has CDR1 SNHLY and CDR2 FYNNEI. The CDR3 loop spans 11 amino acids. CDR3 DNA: TGTGCCACCACCGGGACGGCCGAGCAGTTCTTC. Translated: CATTGTAEQFF.

This chain's CDR3 is CASSDGTDTQYF. The CDR3 bases are TGTGCCAGCAGTGATGGCACAGATACGCAGTATTTT. The chain is built from TRBV6-1 and TRBJ2-3; D is ambiguous. From germline, CDR1 is MNHNS and CDR2 SASEGT. The CDR3 extends over 12 amino acids. With 3 bases removed from V and 1 base from J, the gap between germline ends came to 2 bases.

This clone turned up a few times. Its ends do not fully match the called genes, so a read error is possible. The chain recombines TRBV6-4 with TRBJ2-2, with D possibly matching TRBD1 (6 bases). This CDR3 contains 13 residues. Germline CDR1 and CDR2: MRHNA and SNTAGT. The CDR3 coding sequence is TGTGCCAGCAGTGAACAGGGACACCGGGGAGCTGTTTTT. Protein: CASSEQGHRGAVF.

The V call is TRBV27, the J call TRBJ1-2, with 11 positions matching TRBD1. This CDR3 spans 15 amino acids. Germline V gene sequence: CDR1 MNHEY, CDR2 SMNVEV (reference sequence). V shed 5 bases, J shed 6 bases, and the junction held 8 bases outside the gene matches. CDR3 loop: CASSPTGTGGNGYTF. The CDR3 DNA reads TGTGCCAGCAGTCCGACGGGGACAGGGGGTAATGGCTACACCTTC.

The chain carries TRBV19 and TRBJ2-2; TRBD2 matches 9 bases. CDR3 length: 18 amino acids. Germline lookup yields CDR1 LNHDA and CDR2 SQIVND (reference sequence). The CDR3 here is CGEGGAPLAGKHTGELFF. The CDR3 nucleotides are TGTGGGGAAGGGGGCGCTCCCCTAGCGGGGAAACACACCGGGGAGCTGTTTTTT. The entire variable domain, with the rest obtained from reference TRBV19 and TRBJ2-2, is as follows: DGGITQSPKYLFRKEGQNVTLSCEQNLNHDAMYWYRQDPGQGLRLIYYSQIVNDFQKGDIAEGYSVSREKKESFPLTVTSAQKNPTAFYLCGEGGAPLAGKHTGELFFGEGSRLTVL.

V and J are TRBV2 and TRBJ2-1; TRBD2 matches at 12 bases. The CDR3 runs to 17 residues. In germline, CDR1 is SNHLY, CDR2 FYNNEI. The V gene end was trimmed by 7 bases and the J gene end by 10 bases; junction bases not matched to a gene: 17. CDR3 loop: CASTAPSASGRADEQFF. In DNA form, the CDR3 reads TGTGCCAGCACCGCACCTAGCGCTAGCGGGAGGGCAGACGAGCAGTTCTTC.

The CDR3 DNA follows: TGTGCCATCGCCGGGACAAAATCCTACGAGCAGTACTTC. It encodes CAIAGTKSYEQYF. The chain employs TRBV10-3 and TRBJ2-7, with a weak D call TRBD1 (6 bases). Trimming stripped 8 bases from V and 1 base from J, with 12 bases between. Germline CDR1 and CDR2: ENHRY and SYGVKD. The CDR3 extends over 13 amino acids.

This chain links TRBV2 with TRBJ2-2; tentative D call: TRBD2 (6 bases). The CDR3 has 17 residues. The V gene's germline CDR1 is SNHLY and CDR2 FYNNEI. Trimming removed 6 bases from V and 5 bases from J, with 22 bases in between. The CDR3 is CASRATSIQLGTGELFF. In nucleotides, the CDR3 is TGTGCCAGCAGGGCCACTAGCATACAATTAGGTACCGGGGAGCTGTTTTTT.

The CDR3 bases are TGTGCCAGCAGCTCCCCAGGCGGGGGGCAGTACTTC. Translated: CASSSPGGGQYF. The rearrangement joins TRBV7-9 to TRBJ2-7; 7 bases map to TRBD2. Germline V gene lookup returns CDR1 SEHNR and CDR2 FQNEAQ (reference sequence). Losses at the gene ends were 4 bases for V and 9 bases for J; bases not matched to a gene: 6. The CDR3 totals 12 residues.

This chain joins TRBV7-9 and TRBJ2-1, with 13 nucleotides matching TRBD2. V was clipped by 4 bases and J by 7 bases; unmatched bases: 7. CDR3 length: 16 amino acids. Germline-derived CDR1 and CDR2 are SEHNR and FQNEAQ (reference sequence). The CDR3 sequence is CASSSSTSGRSNEQFF. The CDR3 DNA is TGTGCCAGCAGCTCATCGACTAGCGGGAGGAGTAATGAGCAGTTCTTC. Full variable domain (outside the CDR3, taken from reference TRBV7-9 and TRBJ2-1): DTGVSQNPRHKITKRGQNVTFRCDPISEHNRLYWYRQTLGQGPEFLTYFQNEAQLEKSRLLSDRFSAERPKGSFSTLEIQRTEQGDSAMYLCASSSSTSGRSNEQFFGPGTRLTVL.

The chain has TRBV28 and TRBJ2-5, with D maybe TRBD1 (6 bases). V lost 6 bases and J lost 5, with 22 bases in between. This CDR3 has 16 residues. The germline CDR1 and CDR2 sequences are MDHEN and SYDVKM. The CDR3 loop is CASSPLDRPGWETQYF. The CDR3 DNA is TGTGCCAGCAGCCCACTTGACAGGCCGGGTTGGGAGACCCAGTACTTC.

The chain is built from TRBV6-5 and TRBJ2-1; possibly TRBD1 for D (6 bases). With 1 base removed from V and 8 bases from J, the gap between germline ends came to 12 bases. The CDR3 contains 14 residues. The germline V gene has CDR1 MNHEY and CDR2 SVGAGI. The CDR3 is CASSYFSGADEQFF. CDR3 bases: TGTGCCAGCAGTTACTTCTCAGGGGCTGATGAGCAGTTCTTC.

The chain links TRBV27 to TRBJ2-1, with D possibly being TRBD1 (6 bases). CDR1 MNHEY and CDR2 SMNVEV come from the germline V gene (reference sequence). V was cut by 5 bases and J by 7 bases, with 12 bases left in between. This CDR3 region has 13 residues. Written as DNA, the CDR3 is TGTGCCAGCAGTGTATATCAGGGGAATGAGCAGTTCTTC. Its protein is CASSVYQGNEQFF.

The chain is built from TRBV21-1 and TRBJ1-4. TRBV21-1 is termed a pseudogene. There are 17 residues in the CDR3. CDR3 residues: CASSKAVGQATNEKLFF. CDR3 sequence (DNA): TGTGCCAGCAGCAAAGCCGTAGGGCAAGCAACTAATGAAAAACTGTTTTTT.

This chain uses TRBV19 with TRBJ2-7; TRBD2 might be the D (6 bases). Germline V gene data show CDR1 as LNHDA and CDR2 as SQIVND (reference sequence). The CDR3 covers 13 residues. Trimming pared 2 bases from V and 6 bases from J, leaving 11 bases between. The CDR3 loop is CASSISGWSEQYF. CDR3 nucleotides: TGTGCCAGTAGTATAAGCGGGTGGTCCGAGCAGTACTTC.

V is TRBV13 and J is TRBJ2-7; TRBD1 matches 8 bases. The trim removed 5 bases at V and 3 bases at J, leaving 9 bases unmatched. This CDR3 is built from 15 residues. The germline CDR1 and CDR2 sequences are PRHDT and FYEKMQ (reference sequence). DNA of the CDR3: TGTGCCAGCAGCCCATCCGGACAGGGAAACTACGAGCAGTACTTC. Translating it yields CASSPSGQGNYEQYF.

CDR3 amino acids: CASSAGGKFPYEQYF. Written as DNA, the CDR3 is TGTGCCAGCAGTGCTGGCGGGAAGTTCCCCTACGAGCAGTACTTC. The rearrangement joins TRBV6-1 to TRBJ2-7; D is perhaps TRBD2 (6 bases). The CDR3 spans 15 residues. Germline V gene data show CDR1 as MNHNS and CDR2 as SASEGT. Deletions cut 4 bases from V and 2 bases from J, with 15 bases between.

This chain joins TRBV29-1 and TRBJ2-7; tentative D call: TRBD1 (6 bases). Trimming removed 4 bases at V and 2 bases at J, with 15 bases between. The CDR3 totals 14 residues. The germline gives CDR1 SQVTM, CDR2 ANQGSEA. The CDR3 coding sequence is TGCAGCGTTGGACAGGACAGCCGTACCTACGAGCAGTACTTC. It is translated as CSVGQDSRTYEQYF.

CDR3 nucleotide sequence: TGTGCCAGCAGCTTGACCTCGGGGTCCAGCTACGAGCAGTACTTC. Its protein is CASSLTSGSSYEQYF. The rearrangement links TRBV5-6 to TRBJ2-7; D may be TRBD2 (5 bases). CDR3 length equals 15 residues. V gave up 1 base and J gave up 3 bases, with 14 bases separating them. Germline CDR1 and CDR2: SGHDT and YYEEEE. The full variable domain, with the rest looked up from reference TRBV5-6 and TRBJ2-7, is DAGVTQSPTHLIKTRGQQVTLRCSPKSGHDTVSWYQQALGQGPQFIFQYYEEEERQRGNFPDRFSGHQFPNYSSELNVNALLLGDSALYLCASSLTSGSSYEQYFGPGTRLTVT.

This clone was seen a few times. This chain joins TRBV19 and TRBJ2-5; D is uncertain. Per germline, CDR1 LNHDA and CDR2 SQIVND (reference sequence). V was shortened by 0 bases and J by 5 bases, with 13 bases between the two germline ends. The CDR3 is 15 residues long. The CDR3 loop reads CASSIDLPGFETQYF. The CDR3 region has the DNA TGTGCCAGTAGTATAGATTTGCCAGGTTTTGAGACCCAGTACTTC. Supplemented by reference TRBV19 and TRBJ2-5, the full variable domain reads DGGITQSPKYLFRKEGQNVTLSCEQNLNHDAMYWYRQDPGQGLRLIYYSQIVNDFQKGDIAEGYSVSREKKESFPLTVTSAQKNPTAFYLCASSIDLPGFETQYFGPGTRLLVL.

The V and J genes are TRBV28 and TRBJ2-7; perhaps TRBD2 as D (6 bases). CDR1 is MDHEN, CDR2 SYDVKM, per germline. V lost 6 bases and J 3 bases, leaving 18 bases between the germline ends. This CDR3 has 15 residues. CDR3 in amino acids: CASRELGEAFYEQYF. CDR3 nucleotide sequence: TGTGCCAGCAGAGAGCTCGGGGAGGCATTCTACGAGCAGTACTTC. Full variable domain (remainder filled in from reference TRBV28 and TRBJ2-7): DVKVTQSSRYLVKRTGEKVFLECVQDMDHENMFWYRQDPGLGLRLIYFSYDVKMKEKGDIPEGYSVSREKKERFSLILESASTNQTSMYLCASRELGEAFYEQYFGPGTRLTVT.